One sample yielded the 27 T cell receptor beta chains listed below, sequenced in a study of cytomegalovirus exposure and HLA in healthy donors. The PCR was carried out with 60 Vbeta primers and 13 Jbeta primers. Only in-frame clones appear in the TCRdb table, and some are missing; sequencing was by immunoSEQ multiplex PCR. The sample includes around 140,000 clones, approximately 9% of them seen just once. The specimen was PBMCs. The receptors originated from a middle-aged woman in good health and CMV-seropositive.

The CDR3 nucleotides read TGTGCCAGCAGTTACGGGGCAGACAGCAGTGGCTACACCTTC. It is translated as CASSYGADSSGYTF. J is TRBJ1-2 and V is TRBV6-5, with D tentatively TRBD1 (5 bases). The germline CDR1 and CDR2 sequences are MNHEY and SVGAGI. Deletions cut 2 bases from V and 7 bases from J, with 14 bases between. The CDR3 runs 14 residues.

This clone was observed a few times. V and J are TRBV5-1 and TRBJ1-2; D is perhaps TRBD1 (6 bases). Trimming took 5 bases from V and 4 from J, leaving 6 bases between them. This CDR3 region has 11 residues. Per germline, CDR1 SGHRS and CDR2 YFSETQ. CDR3 sequence (DNA): TGCGCCAGCAGGGACAGCTATGGCTACACCTTC. Translating gives CASRDSYGYTF.

The chain recombines TRBV5-8 with TRBJ2-1; 10 bases line up with TRBD2. The V segment lost 1 base and the J segment 2 bases; nucleotides outside the gene matches: 3. The CDR3 extends over 16 amino acids. Germline loops: CDR1 SGHTS, CDR2 YDEGEE. In nucleotides, the CDR3 is TGTGCCAGCAGCTTGTCTAGCGGGGGCCCCTACAATGAGCAGTTCTTC. Residues: CASSLSSGGPYNEQFF.

This clone was seen only a few times. V gene TRBV19 combines with J gene TRBJ2-5; D is perhaps TRBD2 (5 bases). CDR1 LNHDA and CDR2 SQIVND come from the germline V gene (reference sequence). This CDR3 has 13 amino acids. Trimming pared 8 bases from V and 5 bases from J, leaving 15 bases between. CDR3 loop: CASASQLGETQYF. The DNA for the CDR3 is TGTGCCAGTGCTAGCCAGTTGGGGGAGACCCAGTACTTC.

This clone came up a few times. This chain connects TRBV6-6 to TRBJ2-3; 9 positions agree with TRBD1. V lost 2 bases, J lost 6 bases, and 6 bases stayed unmatched. This CDR3 is 15 amino acids long. The V gene's germline CDR1 is MNHNY and CDR2 SVGAGI (reference sequence). In DNA, the CDR3 is TGTGCCAGCAGTTACCACACCGGACAGGGGGATACGCAGTATTTT. Its protein product is CASSYHTGQGDTQYF.

The chain couples TRBV18 to TRBJ2-7; 8 nucleotides line up with TRBD1. This CDR3 contains 15 residues. CDR1 is KGHSH and CDR2 is LQKENI in the germline V gene. The trim removed 3 bases at V and 7 bases at J, leaving 11 bases unmatched. DNA for the CDR3: TGTGCCAGCTCACCTGGGCAGGGGGCCCTTTCAGAGCAGTACTTC. Residues: CASSPGQGALSEQYF.

A few counts support this clone. The rearrangement uses TRBV18 and TRBJ1-5; D perhaps matches TRBD1 (6 bases). V dropped 3 bases and J dropped 7 bases, with 13 bases sitting between them. CDR3 size: 14 residues. Germline lookup yields CDR1 KGHSH and CDR2 LQKENI. The chain's CDR3 is CASSPTGRLQPQHF. As DNA, the CDR3 is TGTGCCAGCTCACCGACAGGAAGGTTGCAGCCCCAGCATTTT.

The chain's CDR3 is CASSLSGGGTDTQYF. In DNA, the CDR3 is TGTGCCAGCAGCTTAAGCGGGGGCGGCACAGATACGCAGTATTTT. V gene TRBV11-1 combines with J gene TRBJ2-3, with 8 positions matching TRBD2. Germline V gene lookup returns CDR1 SGHAT and CDR2 FQDESV (reference sequence). Trimming at V came to 2 bases and at J to 1 base, leaving 2 bases not matched to a gene. The CDR3 runs to 15 residues.

There are a few counts of this clone. The chain couples TRBV5-1 to TRBJ2-2; perhaps TRBD1 as D (5 bases). Trimming cost V 3 bases and J 1 base, with 13 bases left between them. Germline V gene lookup returns CDR1 SGHRS and CDR2 YFSETQ. The CDR3 length is 16 residues. CDR3 sequence reads: CASSSQGALNTGELFF. The CDR3 nucleotides read TGCGCCAGCAGCTCGCAGGGCGCACTGAACACCGGGGAGCTGTTTTTT.

This clone came up a few times. The V call is TRBV7-9, the J call TRBJ2-3; D perhaps matches TRBD2 (6 bases). V lost 5 bases and J lost 1, with 16 bases in between. The CDR3 extends over 16 amino acids. Germline values: CDR1 SEHNR, CDR2 FQNEAQ (reference sequence). The CDR3 region has the DNA TGTGCCAGCAGCCCCAGAGGGCGGGGTCGCACAGATACGCAGTATTTT. It yields the protein CASSPRGRGRTDTQYF. Full variable domain (remainder filled in from reference TRBV7-9 and TRBJ2-3): DTGVSQNPRHKITKRGQNVTFRCDPISEHNRLYWYRQTLGQGPEFLTYFQNEAQLEKSRLLSDRFSAERPKGSFSTLEIQRTEQGDSAMYLCASSPRGRGRTDTQYFGPGTRLTVL.

The chain uses TRBV19 and TRBJ1-5, with 7 bases fitting TRBD1. Per the germline V gene, CDR1 is LNHDA and CDR2 is SQIVND (reference sequence). With 6 bases clipped from V and 9 bases from J, the junction kept 14 bases outside the gene matches. The CDR3 is 15 amino acids. The DNA of the CDR3 is TGTGCCAGTAGCGAAGGGGGACAGTGGTATGGGCCCCAGCATTTT. This codes for CASSEGGQWYGPQHF.

The chain joins TRBV5-1 to TRBJ1-1; D might be TRBD1 (6 bases). The CDR3 covers 14 residues. CDR1 is SGHRS and CDR2 is YFSETQ in the germline V gene. Trimming cost V 1 base and J 4 bases, with 11 bases left between them. The DNA for the CDR3 is TGCGCCAGCAGCTTGAATACAGGGCCCACTGAAGCTTTCTTT. This sequence encodes CASSLNTGPTEAFF.

The chain joins TRBV6-5 to TRBJ2-7; 8 bases align to TRBD1. This CDR3 has 13 amino acids. V trimming: 8 bases; J trimming: 7 bases; junction bases outside the gene matches: 10. Germline lookup yields CDR1 MNHEY and CDR2 SVGAGI. CDR3: CASWAQGAGEQYF. The CDR3 region has the DNA TGTGCCAGCTGGGCGCAGGGGGCAGGGGAGCAGTACTTC.

This chain connects TRBV14 to TRBJ2-2; no clear D gene. The length of the CDR3 is 14 residues. V was cut by 2 bases and J by 2 bases, with 6 bases left in between. Germline CDR1 reads SGHDN; CDR2 reads FVKESK. The CDR3 spells CASSQILNTGELFF. CDR3 coding DNA: TGTGCCAGCAGCCAAATCCTTAACACCGGGGAGCTGTTTTTT.

This clone was picked up a small number of times. This sequence joins TRBV18 and TRBJ2-7; 10 nucleotides match TRBD1. Looked up from germline, CDR1 is KGHSH and CDR2 is LQKENI. With V trimmed by 3 bases and J by 3 bases, 5 bases remained unmatched. The CDR3 has 15 residues. The CDR3 DNA reads as TGTGCCAGCTCACCCAGACAGGGGGCGGGCTACGAGCAGTACTTC. This translates into CASSPRQGAGYEQYF. The full variable domain, with the rest looked up from reference TRBV18 and TRBJ2-7, is NAGVMQNPRHLVRRRGQEARLRCSPMKGHSHVYWYRQLPEEGLKFMVYLQKENIIDESGMPKERFSAEFPKEGPSILRIQQVVRGDSAAYFCASSPRQGAGYEQYFGPGTRLTVT.

A few counts support this clone. The J gene is TRBJ1-5, the V gene TRBV2, with no clear D. Trimming cost V 2 bases and J 9 bases, with 11 bases left between them. Germline lookup yields CDR1 SNHLY and CDR2 FYNNEI. The CDR3 runs to 13 residues. DNA for the CDR3: TGTGCCAGCAGTGAATATGGCCGGGGGCCCCAGCATTTT. It is translated as CASSEYGRGPQHF. Full variable domain (outside the CDR3, taken from reference TRBV2 and TRBJ1-5): EPEVTQTPSHQVTQMGQEVILRCVPISNHLYFYWYRQILGQKVEFLVSFYNNEISEKSEIFDDQFSVERPDGSNFTLKIRSTKLEDSAMYFCASSEYGRGPQHFGDGTRLSIL.

The sample holds a few counts of this clone. The same CDR3 is also encoded by other DNA sequences in this sample. This sequence joins TRBV6-5 and TRBJ1-5; 9 bases match TRBD1. Germline trimming cut 5 bases from V and 2 bases from J; bases unmatched to any gene: 4. Germline V gene data show CDR1 as MNHEY and CDR2 as SVGAGI. The CDR3 is made up of 15 amino acids. CDR3 amino acids: CASSKQGAGNQPQHF. CDR3 bases: TGTGCCAGCAGTAAACAGGGGGCTGGCAATCAGCCCCAGCATTTT.

This clone has more than one count but fewer than ten. DNA for the CDR3: TGTGCCAGCAGCTCGCACAGGGGAATATCAGGGACTGAAGCTTTCTTT. Its protein product is CASSSHRGISGTEAFF. This chain uses TRBV5-6 with TRBJ1-1; TRBD1 agrees at 7 bases. V lost 3 bases to trimming and J lost 5 bases; unmatched junction nucleotides: 13. Germline V gene data show CDR1 as SGHDT and CDR2 as YYEEEE. The CDR3 spans 16 residues.

This clone was observed a few times. This chain uses TRBV10-2 with TRBJ2-2; D is perhaps TRBD2 (5 bases). V lost 10 bases and J lost 1, with 13 bases in between. The germline gives CDR1 WSHSY, CDR2 SAAADI. The CDR3 sequence is 14 residues long. The CDR3 bases are TGCGCCACCCGGGGAAGCGGGAACACCGGGGAGCTGTTTTTT. Protein product: CATRGSGNTGELFF.

This clone was counted between two and nine times. The V gene is TRBV7-8, the J gene TRBJ1-2; a weak D match, TRBD1 (5 bases). The CDR3 has 13 residues. The V gene's germline CDR1 is SGHVS and CDR2 FQNEAQ. Trimming cost V 2 bases and J 4 bases, with 8 bases left between them. CDR3: CASSLYDSYGYTF. The CDR3 coding sequence is TGTGCCAGCAGCTTATACGACAGCTATGGCTACACCTTC.

This clone has a handful of counts. The chain has TRBV7-9 and TRBJ2-6; no clear D. The germline V gene has CDR1 SEHNR and CDR2 FQNEAQ (reference sequence). This CDR3 comprises 16 residues. With 3 bases removed from V and 1 base from J, the gap between germline ends came to 10 bases. This CDR3 is CASSLVSGSGANVLTF. Here the CDR3 DNA reads TGTGCCAGCAGCTTGGTCTCCGGGTCTGGGGCCAACGTCCTGACTTTC.

The chain links TRBV5-4 to TRBJ1-1; tentatively, D is TRBD1 (6 bases). This CDR3 comprises 16 residues. CDR1 is SGHNT, CDR2 YYREEE, per germline (reference sequence). V lost 4 bases and J lost 0, with 16 bases in between. The CDR3 is CASSPSGGLLNTEAFF. CDR3 nucleotide sequence: TGTGCCAGCAGCCCGAGTGGGGGCCTACTGAACACTGAAGCTTTCTTT.

The genes are TRBV4-3 and TRBJ2-3; D perhaps matches TRBD2 (5 bases). V lost 0 bases and J lost 5, with 18 bases in between. This CDR3 has 17 residues. CDR1 and CDR2 from the germline V gene are LGHNA and YSLEER. Here the CDR3 DNA reads TGCGCCAGCAGCCAAGATAGTATGACTATGAGGCGAGATACGCAGTATTTT. This sequence encodes CASSQDSMTMRRDTQYF.

The rearrangement uses TRBV9 and TRBJ2-7, with TRBD1 identical over 10 bases. Unmatched junction bases numbered 6, after V lost 2 bases and J lost 4 bases. CDR1 is SGDLS and CDR2 is YYNGEE in the germline V gene. This CDR3 is 15 amino acids long. CDR3 sequence (DNA): TGTGCCAGCAGCGTTACGACAGGGGGCGGGTACGAGCAGTACTTC. It specifies CASSVTTGGGYEQYF. The whole variable domain, remainder taken from reference TRBV9 and TRBJ2-7, is DSGVTQTPKHLITATGQRVTLRCSPRSGDLSVYWYQQSLDQGLQFLIQYYNGEERAKGNILERFSAQQFPDLHSELNLSSLELGDSALYFCASSVTTGGGYEQYFGPGTRLTVT.

This clone was seen only a few times. The gene calls are TRBV7-8 and TRBJ1-5; D is ambiguous. Germline V CDR1 and CDR2: SGHVS, FQNEAQ. This CDR3 is 12 amino acids long. V lost 8 bases to trimming and J lost 0 bases, with 5 bases between them. The CDR3 here is CASSISNQPQHF. In DNA form, the CDR3 reads TGTGCCAGCTCCATTAGCAATCAGCCCCAGCATTTT. The full variable domain, in which reference TRBV7-8 and TRBJ1-5 provide the parts outside the CDR3, is GAGVSQSPRYKVAKRGQDVALRCDPISGHVSLFWYQQALGQGPEFLTYFQNEAQLDKSGLPSDRFFAERPEGSVSTLKIQRTQQEDSAVYLCASSISNQPQHFGDGTRLSIL.

This chain links TRBV5-4 with TRBJ1-3; a possible D gene is TRBD1 (6 bases). The V and J ends lost 1 base and 1 base respectively, with 9 bases between them. This CDR3 contains 15 residues. Germline assignment: CDR1 SGHNT and CDR2 YYREEE (reference sequence). Here the CDR3 DNA reads TGTGCCAGCAGCTTGCACCAGGGGTCTGGAAACACCATATATTTT. It codes for CASSLHQGSGNTIYF.

The chain recombines TRBV7-8 with TRBJ1-4, with TRBD1 identical over 7 bases. The germline CDR1 and CDR2 sequences are SGHVS and FQNEAQ. This CDR3 contains 14 residues. V was pared by 3 bases and J by 8 bases, with 6 bases of the junction left unmatched. CDR3 nucleotide sequence: TGTGCCAGCAGCTTCGGCAGGGGGAAGGAAAAACTGTTTTTT. Translation: CASSFGRGKEKLFF.